A single sample gave rise to the 3 T cell receptor beta chains below, sequenced in a study of T cells in localized non-small cell lung cancer. Sequencing was performed with immunoSEQ multiplex PCR; in TCRdb, only in-frame clones are kept and a portion is missing. In the table there are thousands of clones, around 20% of which are singletons. Sequences were derived from lung tumor tissue, sampled before any cancer treatment. The receptor source for this set is a male donor aged 60 or older with stage III squamous cell lung carcinoma.

This clone was seen a handful of times. The chain joins TRBV30 to TRBJ1-2; 7 bases map to TRBD1. V was pared by 5 bases and J by 4 bases, with 10 bases of the junction left unmatched. Germline lookup yields CDR1 GTSNPN and CDR2 SVGIG (reference sequence). The CDR3 runs to 14 residues. CDR3 region: CAWDQQGKGYGYTF. CDR3 nucleotide sequence: TGTGCCTGGGACCAACAGGGGAAGGGCTATGGCTACACCTTC.

The chain carries TRBV30 and TRBJ1-2; TRBD1 is a possible D gene (5 bases). This CDR3 is 13 amino acids long. Trimming took off 4 bases at V and 1 base at J, with 10 bases between the two ends. The germline V gene has CDR1 GTSNPN and CDR2 SVGIG (reference sequence). Here the CDR3 reads CAWKTGLNYGYTF. The CDR3 nucleotides read TGTGCCTGGAAAACAGGCCTTAACTATGGCTACACCTTC.

By share, this clone ranks as medium-sized (0.01 to 0.1%). In nucleotides, the CDR3 is TGTGCCAGCAGTTACCCGGGACAGGGGAATCAGCCCCAGCATTTT. Encoded protein: CASSYPGQGNQPQHF. The chain uses TRBV6-8 and TRBJ1-5; TRBD1 matches 10 bases. Germline CDR1 reads MNHGY; CDR2 reads SAAAGT. The CDR3 totals 15 residues. V lost 2 bases, J lost 4 bases, and 2 bases stayed unmatched.